The subject of this entry is one T cell receptor beta chain. No antigen is known for it. The sample is drawn from a study of a mutant IDH1 vaccine in newly diagnosed glioma. Study as a whole: Of the patients given treatment, about 62% were male and around 40% were female, and a mean age of approximately 37 years was recorded.

Study outcomes and limitations: The vaccine induced immune responses, and these occurred in around 93% of patients.

TCRdb keeps only in-frame clones here, not all; method: immunoSEQ multiplex PCR. This sample has roughly 41,000 clones, with 75% to 85% found just once. Sample time point: baseline, week 1 (first vaccination visit). Treatment specified: pre-vaccination baseline after standard-of-care therapy. From germline, CDR1 is SGHRS and CDR2 YFSETQ. The CDR3 sequence is 15 residues long. V was pared by 3 bases and J by 6 bases, with 10 bases of the junction left unmatched. The chain has TRBV5-1 and TRBJ2-5; 8 bases fit TRBD2. This TCR derives from a man in his forties or fifties with glioma. Some clones in this sample may be carry-over from other donors' samples. The starting material was PBMCs, obtained from a glioma patient treated with radiotherapy, temozolomide or both. CDR3 sequence: CASSWVAGKEKTQYF. In DNA form, the CDR3 reads TGCGCCAGCAGCTGGGTAGCGGGGAAGGAGAAGACCCAGTACTTC. The variable domain in full, completed from reference TRBV5-1 and TRBJ2-5, reads KAGVTQTPRYLIKTRGQQVTLSCSPISGHRSVSWYQQTPGQGLQFLFEYFSETQRNKGNFPGRFSGRQFSNSRSEMNVSTLELGDSALYLCASSWVAGKEKTQYFGPGTRLLVL.